These T cell receptor beta chains were read from a single sample in a study of cytomegalovirus exposure and HLA in healthy donors. Sequenced by immunoSEQ multiplex PCR; TCRdb stores in-frame clones only, minus some. The data contain about 150,000 clones, nearly 80% of them seen just once; the ten biggest clones take up about an eighth. Sequencing was carried out using PBMCs. The receptors shown here come from a woman aged 40 to 49 in good health and CMV-seronegative. Each CDR3 is given with its conserved first and last residue. D genes are given only for firm matches.

J | D | V | CDR3
TRBJ1-3 | TRBD1 | TRBV7-6 | CASRDRGHIAGNTIYF
TRBJ1-3 | - | TRBV2 | CASSEGTSDISGNTIYF
TRBJ1-1 | - | TRBV25-1 | CASRGDRMNTEAFF
TRBJ2-5 | TRBD1 | TRBV14 | CASSQDRGGRETQYF
TRBJ1-5 | - | TRBV19 | CASSGQSNQPQHF
TRBJ2-1 | - | TRBV7-3 | CASSLGGVGGEQFF
TRBJ2-3 | TRBD2 | TRBV27 | CASSFGGSTDTQYF
TRBJ2-5 | TRBD1 | TRBV5-1 | CASSPGQGQETQYF
TRBJ2-1 | TRBD2 | TRBV5-1 | CASKTGGSSYNEQFF
TRBJ2-2 | - | TRBV7-5 | CARSSPDSLGNTGELFF
TRBJ1-5 | - | TRBV25-1 | CASRGQSNQPQHF
TRBJ2-1 | TRBD2 | TRBV5-1 | CASSSSGGARDEQFF
TRBJ2-1 | - | TRBV12-5 | CASGPRRRGGYNEQFF
TRBJ2-5 | - | TRBV5-1 | CASSLGQAPYF
TRBJ2-7 | TRBD2 | TRBV7-6 | CASSPRALLAGSYEQYF
TRBJ2-5 | TRBD1 | TRBV5-1 | CASSSRQGEDKETQYF
TRBJ2-5 | - | TRBV19 | CASSARHNWQETQYF
TRBJ1-1 | - | TRBV21-1 | CASSKKGGSDGNMNTEAFF
TRBJ2-7 | - | TRBV5-6 | CASSLDHYEQYF
TRBJ2-7 | TRBD2 | TRBV7-3 | CASSELLAGVGEQYF
TRBJ2-3 | - | TRBV5-1 | CASSSRSSTDTQYF
TRBJ1-5 | - | TRBV2 | CASNQDLEPQHF
TRBJ2-1 | TRBD1 | TRBV28 | CASSSGDSEQFF
TRBJ1-6 | TRBD1 | TRBV7-2 | CASRPGTGNSPLHF
TRBJ1-6 | TRBD1 | TRBV6-5 | CASSTDRVNSPLHF
TRBJ2-1 | - | TRBV2 | CASIKEQGGNEQFF
TRBJ2-5 | TRBD2 | TRBV7-2 | CASSQVGGKQETQYF
TRBJ2-4 | - | TRBV29-1 | CSAWEKRGIQYF
TRBJ2-3 | - | TRBV9 | CASSVPGTDTQYF
TRBJ1-1 | - | TRBV29-1 | CSVSLGGSGNTEAFF
TRBJ2-1 | TRBD2 | TRBV11-3 | CASSLEGTSGYNEQFF
TRBJ2-2 | TRBD1 | TRBV9 | CASNGQGRAGELFF
TRBJ2-3 | - | TRBV13 | CASTQGPGTDTQYF
TRBJ1-1 | - | TRBV18 | CASSPNSLNTEAFF
TRBJ2-7 | - | TRBV27 | CASSSTYEQYF
TRBJ2-5 | TRBD2 | TRBV4-3 | CASSQGLLAGETQYF
TRBJ2-1 | TRBD2 | TRBV11-3 | CASSFSSGSYNEQFF
TRBJ1-1 | - | TRBV2 | CASRMTDMNTEAFF
TRBJ1-4 | - | TRBV4-1 | CASSRTGGQSNEKLFF
TRBJ1-3 | - | TRBV27 | CASRRALGNTIYF
TRBJ2-3 | TRBD2 | TRBV7-9 | CASSGWLAGAITDTQYF
TRBJ2-7 | TRBD1 | TRBV7-2 | CASSLADPGGRPPYEQYF
TRBJ2-7 | - | TRBV7-3 | CASSLRSAGIHEQYF
TRBJ2-1 | TRBD2 | TRBV11-2 | CASSPPPSSGGADEQFF
TRBJ2-7 | - | TRBV7-8 | CASSLVGGQKTYEQYF
TRBJ1-1 | TRBD1 | TRBV2 | CASSEWRGRTEAFF
TRBJ2-3 | TRBD2 | TRBV10-1 | CASRARTGGPTSGRAGTDTQYF